This TCR beta chain was recorded in a study of CD8 T cells in ankylosing spondylitis. TCRdb processed the 5' RACE reads anew with MiXCR; each CDR3 protein has one entry. The sample shows around 250,000 distinct CDR3 sequences, about 20% of them seen only once. This clonotype was seen many times. Its specificity is not known. Study-level results: A number of the motif variants had already been described in reactive arthritis synovial fluid and blood. Disease-linked clones reportedly concentrated significantly in matched ankylosing spondylitis synovial fluid.

In germline, CDR1 is SQVTM, CDR2 ANQGSEA. V was clipped by 3 bases and J by 6 bases, with 9 bases between them. The CDR3 length is 12 residues. Material for sequencing was blood, either unsorted or a sorted T cell fraction (not recorded which). The source is a male donor with ankylosing spondylitis or in good health (not recorded which). V gene TRBV29-1 combines with J gene TRBJ2-4; no definite D call. CDR3 nucleotides: TGCAGCGTTGAGGGCGGTGGAAACATTCAGTACTTC. Amino acids: CSVEGGGNIQYF.